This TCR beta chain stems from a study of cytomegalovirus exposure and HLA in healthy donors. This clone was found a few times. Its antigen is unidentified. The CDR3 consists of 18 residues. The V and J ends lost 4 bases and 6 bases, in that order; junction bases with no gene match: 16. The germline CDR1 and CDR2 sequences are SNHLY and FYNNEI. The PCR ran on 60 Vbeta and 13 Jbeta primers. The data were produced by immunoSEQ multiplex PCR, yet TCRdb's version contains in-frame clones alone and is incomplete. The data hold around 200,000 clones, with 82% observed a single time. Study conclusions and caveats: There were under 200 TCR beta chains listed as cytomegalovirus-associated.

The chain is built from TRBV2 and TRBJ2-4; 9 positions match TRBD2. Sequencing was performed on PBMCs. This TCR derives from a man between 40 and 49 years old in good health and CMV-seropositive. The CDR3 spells CASSARLAVSSQRNIQYF. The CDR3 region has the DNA TGTGCCAGCAGTGCCCGACTAGCGGTTTCTAGCCAGAGAAACATTCAGTACTTC.